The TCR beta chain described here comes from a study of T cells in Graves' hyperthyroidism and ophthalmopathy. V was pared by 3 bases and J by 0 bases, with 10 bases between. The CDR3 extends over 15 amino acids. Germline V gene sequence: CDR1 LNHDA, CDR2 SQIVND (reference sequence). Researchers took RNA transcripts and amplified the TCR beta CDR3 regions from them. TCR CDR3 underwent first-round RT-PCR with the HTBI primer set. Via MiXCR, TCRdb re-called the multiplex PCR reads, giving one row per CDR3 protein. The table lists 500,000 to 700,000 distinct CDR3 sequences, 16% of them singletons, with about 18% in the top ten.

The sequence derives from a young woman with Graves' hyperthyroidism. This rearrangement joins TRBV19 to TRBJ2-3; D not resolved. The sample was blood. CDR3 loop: CASSIRRQSTDTQYF. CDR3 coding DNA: TGTGCCAGTAGTATCAGAAGGCAGAGCACAGATACGCAGTATTTT.